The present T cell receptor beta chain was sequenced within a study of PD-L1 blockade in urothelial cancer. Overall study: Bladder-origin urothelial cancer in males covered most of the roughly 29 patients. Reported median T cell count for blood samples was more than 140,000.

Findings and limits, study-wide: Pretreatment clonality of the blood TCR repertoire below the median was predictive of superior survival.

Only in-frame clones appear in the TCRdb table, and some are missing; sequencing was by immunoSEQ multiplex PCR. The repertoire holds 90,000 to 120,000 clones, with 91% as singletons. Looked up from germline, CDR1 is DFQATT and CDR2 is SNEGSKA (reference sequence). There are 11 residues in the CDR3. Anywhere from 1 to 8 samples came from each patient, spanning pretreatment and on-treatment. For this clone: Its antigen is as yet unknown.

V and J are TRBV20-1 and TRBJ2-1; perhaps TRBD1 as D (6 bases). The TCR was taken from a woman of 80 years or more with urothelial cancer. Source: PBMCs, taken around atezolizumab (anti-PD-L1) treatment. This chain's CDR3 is CSVNRENEQFF. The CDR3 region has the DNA TGCAGCGTTAACAGGGAAAATGAGCAGTTCTTC.